The clone carrying this T cell receptor (beta chain) was detected only a few times. What it recognizes is unknown. The data derive from a study of cytomegalovirus exposure and HLA in healthy donors. Whole-study results and caveats: Reported findings show TCR beta sequences accurately forecast HLA-A and HLA-B alleles in most subjects. A later analysis found that most CMV-associated TCR beta chains appeared HLA-restricted.

The CDR3 length is 14 residues. Trimming removed 6 bases from V and 8 bases from J; junction bases left unmatched: 5. The germline V gene has CDR1 MNHEY and CDR2 SVGAGI. 60 Vbeta and 13 Jbeta primers were used in PCR. The assay was immunoSEQ multiplex PCR, and TCRdb's table has in-frame clones only and misses some. The sample shows fewer than 250,000 clones, around 80% of them seen only once. This chain connects TRBV6-5 to TRBJ2-1; 12 positions agree with TRBD2. The sequence derives from a man aged 35-49 years in good health and CMV-seropositive. Sequencing was done on a sample of PBMCs. The CDR3 coding sequence is TGTGCCAGCAGCGCTAGCGGGAGGGTCCATGAGCAGTTCTTC. It encodes CASSASGRVHEQFF.